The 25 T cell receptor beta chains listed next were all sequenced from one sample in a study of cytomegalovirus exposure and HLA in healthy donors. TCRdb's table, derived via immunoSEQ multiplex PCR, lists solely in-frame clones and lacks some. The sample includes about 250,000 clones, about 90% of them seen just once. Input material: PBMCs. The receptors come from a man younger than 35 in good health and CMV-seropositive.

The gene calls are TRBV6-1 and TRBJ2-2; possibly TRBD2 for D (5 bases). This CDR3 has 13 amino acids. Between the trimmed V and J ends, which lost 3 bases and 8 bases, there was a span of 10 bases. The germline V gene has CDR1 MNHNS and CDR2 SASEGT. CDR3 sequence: CASSDGELGELFF. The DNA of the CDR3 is TGTGCCAGCAGTGACGGGGAATTGGGGGAGCTGTTTTTT.

CDR3: CASSLDRTDPYEQYF. CDR3 DNA: TGTGCCAGCAGCTTAGATCGGACGGATCCCTACGAGCAGTACTTC. The chain links TRBV11-2 to TRBJ2-7; unclear D gene. The CDR3 runs to 15 residues. Trimming pared 0 bases from V and 2 bases from J, leaving 11 bases between. The germline gives CDR1 SGHAT, CDR2 FQNNGV. Based on the CDR3 plus reference TRBV11-2 and TRBJ2-7, the full variable domain is EAGVAQSPRYKIIEKRQSVAFWCNPISGHATLYWYQQILGQGPKLLIQFQNNGVVDDSQLPKDRFSAERLKGVDSTLKIQPAKLEDSAVYLCASSLDRTDPYEQYFGPGTRLTVT.

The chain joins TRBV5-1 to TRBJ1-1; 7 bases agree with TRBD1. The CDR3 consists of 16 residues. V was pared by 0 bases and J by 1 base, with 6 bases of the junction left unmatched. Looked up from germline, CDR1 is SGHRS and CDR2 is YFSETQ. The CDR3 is CASSLANAGGNTEAFF. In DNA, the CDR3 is TGCGCCAGCAGCTTGGCCAACGCAGGGGGGAACACTGAAGCTTTCTTT.

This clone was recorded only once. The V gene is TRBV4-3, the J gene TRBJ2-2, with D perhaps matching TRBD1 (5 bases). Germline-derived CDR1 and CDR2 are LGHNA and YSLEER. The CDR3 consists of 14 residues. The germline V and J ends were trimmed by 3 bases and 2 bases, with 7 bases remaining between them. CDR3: CASSHTGNTGELFF. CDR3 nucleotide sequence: TGCGCCAGCAGCCACACAGGAAACACCGGGGAGCTGTTTTTT.

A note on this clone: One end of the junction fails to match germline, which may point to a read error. The CDR3 loop reads CASSLVQGADAFF. In nucleotides, the CDR3 is TGTGCCAGCAGCTTAGTTCAGGGGGCTGACGCTTTCTTT. The V and J genes are TRBV7-9 and TRBJ1-1; 8 nucleotides agree with TRBD1. The CDR3 length is 13 residues. Germline values: CDR1 SEHNR, CDR2 FQNEAQ (reference sequence).

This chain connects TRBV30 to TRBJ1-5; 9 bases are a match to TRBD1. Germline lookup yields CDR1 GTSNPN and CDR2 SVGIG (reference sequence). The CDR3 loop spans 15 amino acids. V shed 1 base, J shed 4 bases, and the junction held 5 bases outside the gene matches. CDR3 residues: CAWSDRGQGNQPQHF. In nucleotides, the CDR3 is TGTGCCTGGAGTGACAGGGGGCAGGGGAATCAGCCCCAGCATTTT.

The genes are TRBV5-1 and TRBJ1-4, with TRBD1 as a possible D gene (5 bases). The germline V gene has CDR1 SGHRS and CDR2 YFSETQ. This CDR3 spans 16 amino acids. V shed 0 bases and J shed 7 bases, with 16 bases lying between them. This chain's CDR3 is CASSLEFSQGSEKLFF. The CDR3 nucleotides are TGCGCCAGCAGCTTGGAGTTTAGCCAGGGAAGTGAAAAACTGTTTTTT.

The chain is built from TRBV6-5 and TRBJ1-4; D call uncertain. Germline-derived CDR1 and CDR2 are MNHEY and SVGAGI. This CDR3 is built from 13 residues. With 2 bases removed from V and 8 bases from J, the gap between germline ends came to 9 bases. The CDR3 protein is CASSYGGREKLFF. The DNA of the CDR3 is TGTGCCAGCAGTTACGGAGGGAGGGAAAAACTGTTTTTT.

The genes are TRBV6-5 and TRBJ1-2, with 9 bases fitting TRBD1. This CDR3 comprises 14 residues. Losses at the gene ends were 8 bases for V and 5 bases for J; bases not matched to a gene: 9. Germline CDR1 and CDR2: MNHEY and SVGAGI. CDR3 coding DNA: TGTGCCAGCGGCTACAGGGGGCTGGGGTATGGCTACACCTTC. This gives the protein CASGYRGLGYGYTF.

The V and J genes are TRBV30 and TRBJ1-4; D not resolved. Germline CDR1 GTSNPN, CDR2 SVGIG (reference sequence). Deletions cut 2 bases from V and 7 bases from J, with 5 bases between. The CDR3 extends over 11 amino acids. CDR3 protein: CAWSRSEKLFF. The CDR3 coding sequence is TGTGCCTGGAGTCGGAGTGAAAAACTGTTTTTT.

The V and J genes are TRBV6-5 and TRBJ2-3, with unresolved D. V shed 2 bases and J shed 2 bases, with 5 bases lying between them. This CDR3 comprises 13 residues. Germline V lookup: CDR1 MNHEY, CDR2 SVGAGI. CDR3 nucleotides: TGTGCCAGCAGTTACAGCTACACAGATACGCAGTATTTT. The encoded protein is CASSYSYTDTQYF.

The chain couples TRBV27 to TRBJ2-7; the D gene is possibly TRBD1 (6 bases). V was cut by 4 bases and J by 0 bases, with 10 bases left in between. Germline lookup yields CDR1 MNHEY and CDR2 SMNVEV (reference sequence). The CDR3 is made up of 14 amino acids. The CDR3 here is CASSYRETSYEQYF. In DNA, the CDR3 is TGTGCCAGCAGTTACAGGGAAACCTCCTACGAGCAGTACTTC.

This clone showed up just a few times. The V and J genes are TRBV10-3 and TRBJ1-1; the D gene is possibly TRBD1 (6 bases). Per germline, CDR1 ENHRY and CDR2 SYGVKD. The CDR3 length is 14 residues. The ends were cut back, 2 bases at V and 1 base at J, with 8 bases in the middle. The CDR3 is CAISEQQGNTEAFF. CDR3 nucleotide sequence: TGTGCCATCAGTGAGCAACAGGGGAACACTGAAGCTTTCTTT.

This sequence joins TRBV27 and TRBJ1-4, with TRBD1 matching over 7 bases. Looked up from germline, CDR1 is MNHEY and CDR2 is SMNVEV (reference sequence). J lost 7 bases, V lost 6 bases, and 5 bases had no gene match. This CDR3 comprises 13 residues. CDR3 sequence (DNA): TGTGCCAGCAGAGACAGGGCTTCTGAAAAACTGTTTTTT. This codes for CASRDRASEKLFF. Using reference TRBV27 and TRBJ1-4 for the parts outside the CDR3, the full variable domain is EAQVTQNPRYLITVTGKKLTVTCSQNMNHEYMSWYRQDPGLGLRQIYYSMNVEVTDKGDVPEGYKVSRKEKRNFPLILESPSPNQTSLYFCASRDRASEKLFFGSGTQLSVL.

The CDR3 region has the DNA TGTGCCAGCAGCTCAACTGAGAACTATGGCTACACCTTC. It translates to CASSSTENYGYTF. The gene calls are TRBV7-9 and TRBJ1-2; D gene unclear. Per germline, CDR1 SEHNR and CDR2 FQNEAQ (reference sequence). The CDR3 is made up of 13 amino acids. V lost 4 bases and J lost 2, with 8 bases in between.

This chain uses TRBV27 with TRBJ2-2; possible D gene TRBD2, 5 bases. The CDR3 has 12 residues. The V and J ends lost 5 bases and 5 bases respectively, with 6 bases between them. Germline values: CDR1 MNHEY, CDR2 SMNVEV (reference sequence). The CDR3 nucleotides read TGTGCCAGCAGTCGACTAACCGGGGAGCTGTTTTTT. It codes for CASSRLTGELFF.

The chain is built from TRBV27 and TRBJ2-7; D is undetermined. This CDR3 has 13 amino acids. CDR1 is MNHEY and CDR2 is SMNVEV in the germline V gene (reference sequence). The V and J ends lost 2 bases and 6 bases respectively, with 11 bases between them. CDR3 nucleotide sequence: TGTGCCAGCAGTTTACCAGGTTCTAGCGAGCAGTACTTC. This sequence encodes CASSLPGSSEQYF.

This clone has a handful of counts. The CDR3 DNA reads TGTGCCAGCTGCGGGGTAGCGGGAGTCCCAGATACGCAGTATTTT. Protein sequence: CASCGVAGVPDTQYF. This sequence joins TRBV6-1 and TRBJ2-3, with 9 bases aligning to TRBD2. This CDR3 contains 15 residues. Trimming removed 8 bases from V and 4 bases from J; junction bases left unmatched: 10. Germline assignment: CDR1 MNHNS and CDR2 SASEGT.

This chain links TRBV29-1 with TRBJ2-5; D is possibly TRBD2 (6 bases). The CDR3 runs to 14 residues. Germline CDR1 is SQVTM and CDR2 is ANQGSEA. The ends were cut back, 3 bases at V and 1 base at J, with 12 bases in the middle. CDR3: CSVEGGGLQETQYF. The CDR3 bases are TGCAGCGTTGAGGGGGGAGGACTCCAAGAGACCCAGTACTTC.

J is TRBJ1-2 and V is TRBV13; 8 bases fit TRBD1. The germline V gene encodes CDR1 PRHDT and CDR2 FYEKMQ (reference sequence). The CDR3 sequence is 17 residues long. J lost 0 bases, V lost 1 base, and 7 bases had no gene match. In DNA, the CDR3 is TGTGCCAGCAGCTTAGTCAACCAGGGGGCGCCTAACTATGGCTACACCTTC. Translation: CASSLVNQGAPNYGYTF.

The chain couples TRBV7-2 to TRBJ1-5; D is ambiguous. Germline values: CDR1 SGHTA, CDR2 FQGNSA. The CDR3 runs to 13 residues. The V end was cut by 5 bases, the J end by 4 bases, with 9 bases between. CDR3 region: CASSPSRNQPQHF. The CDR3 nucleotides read TGTGCCAGCAGCCCGAGCCGGAATCAGCCCCAGCATTTT.

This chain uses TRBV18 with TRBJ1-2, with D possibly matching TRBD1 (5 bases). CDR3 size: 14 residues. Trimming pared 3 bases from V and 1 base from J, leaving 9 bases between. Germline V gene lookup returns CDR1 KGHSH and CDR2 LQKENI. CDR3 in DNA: TGTGCCAGCTCACCTGGGACGGATAACTATGGCTACACCTTC. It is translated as CASSPGTDNYGYTF.

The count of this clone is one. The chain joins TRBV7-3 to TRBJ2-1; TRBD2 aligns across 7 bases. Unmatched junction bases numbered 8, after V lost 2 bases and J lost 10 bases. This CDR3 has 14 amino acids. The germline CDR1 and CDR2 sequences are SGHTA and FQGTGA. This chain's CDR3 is CASSLRSGVREQFF. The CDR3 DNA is TGTGCCAGCAGCTTACGAAGCGGGGTCAGGGAGCAGTTCTTC.

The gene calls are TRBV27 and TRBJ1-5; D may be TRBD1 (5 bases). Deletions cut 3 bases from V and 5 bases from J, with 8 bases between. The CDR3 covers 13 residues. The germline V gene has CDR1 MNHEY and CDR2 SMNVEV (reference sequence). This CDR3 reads CASSFLGDQPQHF. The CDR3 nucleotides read TGTGCCAGCAGTTTTCTGGGGGATCAGCCCCAGCATTTT.

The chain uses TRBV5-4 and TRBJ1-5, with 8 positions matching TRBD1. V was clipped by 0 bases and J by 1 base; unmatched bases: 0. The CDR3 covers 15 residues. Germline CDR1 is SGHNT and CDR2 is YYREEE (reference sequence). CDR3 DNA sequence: TGTGCCAGCAGCTTGGGGACAGGGAGCAATCAGCCCCAGCATTTT. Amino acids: CASSLGTGSNQPQHF.